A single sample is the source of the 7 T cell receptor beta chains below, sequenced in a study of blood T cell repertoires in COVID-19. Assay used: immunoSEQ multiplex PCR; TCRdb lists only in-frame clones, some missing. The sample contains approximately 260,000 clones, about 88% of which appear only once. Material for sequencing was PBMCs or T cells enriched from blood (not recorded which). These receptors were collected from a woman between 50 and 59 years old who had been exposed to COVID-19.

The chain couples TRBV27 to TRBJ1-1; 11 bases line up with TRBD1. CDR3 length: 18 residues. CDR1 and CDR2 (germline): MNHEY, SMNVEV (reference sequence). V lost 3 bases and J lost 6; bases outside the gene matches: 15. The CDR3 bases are TGTGCCAGCAGTTTGGCCCCCGGGACAGGGGGAAATTGGGCTGAAGCTTTCTTT. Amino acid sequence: CASSLAPGTGGNWAEAFF.

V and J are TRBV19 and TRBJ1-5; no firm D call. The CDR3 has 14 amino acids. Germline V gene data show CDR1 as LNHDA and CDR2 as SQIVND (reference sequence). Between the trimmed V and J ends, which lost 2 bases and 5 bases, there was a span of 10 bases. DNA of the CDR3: TGTGCCAGTAGTATATCGGGGAGTGATCAGCCCCAGCATTTT. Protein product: CASSISGSDQPQHF.

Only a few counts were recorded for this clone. CDR3 nucleotide sequence: TGTGCCAGCAGCGTAGTAACCCAGGGCGGAGACTATGGCTACACCTTC. Protein sequence: CASSVVTQGGDYGYTF. The chain joins TRBV9 to TRBJ1-2; tentative D call: TRBD1 (5 bases). Germline CDR1 and CDR2: SGDLS and YYNGEE. The CDR3 length is 16 residues. Deletions cut 0 bases from V and 3 bases from J, with 15 bases between.

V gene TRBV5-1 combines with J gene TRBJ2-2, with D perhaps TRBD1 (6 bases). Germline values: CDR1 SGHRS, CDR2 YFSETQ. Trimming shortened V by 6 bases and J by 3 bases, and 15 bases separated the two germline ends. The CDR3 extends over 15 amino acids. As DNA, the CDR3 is TGCGCCAGCATGGCAGGGGCTGTTGACACCGGGGAGCTGTTTTTT. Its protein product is CASMAGAVDTGELFF.

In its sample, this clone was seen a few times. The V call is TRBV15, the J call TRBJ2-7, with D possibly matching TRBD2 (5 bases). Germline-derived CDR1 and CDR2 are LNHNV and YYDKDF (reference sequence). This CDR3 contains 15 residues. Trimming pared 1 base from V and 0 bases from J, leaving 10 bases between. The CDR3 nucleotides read TGTGCCACCAGCAGAGCCTATGGGAGCTCCTACGAGCAGTACTTC. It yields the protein CATSRAYGSSYEQYF.

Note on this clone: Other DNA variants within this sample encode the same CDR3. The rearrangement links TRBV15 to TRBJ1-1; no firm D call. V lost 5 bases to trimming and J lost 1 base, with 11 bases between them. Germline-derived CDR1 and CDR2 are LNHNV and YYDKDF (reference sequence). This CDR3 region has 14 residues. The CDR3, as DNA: TGTGCCACCAGCCGCGGCGGGAGGAACACTGAAGCTTTCTTT. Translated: CATSRGGRNTEAFF.

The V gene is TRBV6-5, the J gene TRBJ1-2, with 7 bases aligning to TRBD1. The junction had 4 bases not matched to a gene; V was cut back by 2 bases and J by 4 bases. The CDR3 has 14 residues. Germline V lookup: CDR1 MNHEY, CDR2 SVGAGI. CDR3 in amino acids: CASSYGGGSYGYTF. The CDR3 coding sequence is TGTGCCAGCAGTTACGGAGGGGGCAGCTATGGCTACACCTTC.